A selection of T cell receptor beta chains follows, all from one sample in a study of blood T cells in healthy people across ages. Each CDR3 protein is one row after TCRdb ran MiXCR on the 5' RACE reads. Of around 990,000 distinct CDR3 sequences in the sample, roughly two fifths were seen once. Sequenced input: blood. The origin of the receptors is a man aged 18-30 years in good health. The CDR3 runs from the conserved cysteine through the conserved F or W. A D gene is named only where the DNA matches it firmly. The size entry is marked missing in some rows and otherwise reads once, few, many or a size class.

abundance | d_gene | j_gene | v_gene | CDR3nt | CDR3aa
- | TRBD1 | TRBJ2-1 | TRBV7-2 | TGTGCCAGCAGCCCCCGAGACAGGGGGTCGGTATTAGATGAGCAGTTCTTC | CASSPRDRGSVLDEQFF
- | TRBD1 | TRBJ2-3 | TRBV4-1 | TGCGCCAGCAGTTACCGGGACAGGGGGTCCGGAGATACGCAGTATTTT | CASSYRDRGSGDTQYF
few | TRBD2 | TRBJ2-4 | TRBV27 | TGTGCCAGCAGTAGCGGGGCGGACATTCAGTACTTC | CASSSGADIQYF
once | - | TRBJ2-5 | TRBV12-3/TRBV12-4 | TGTGCCAGCAGTTTCCCTATCGGCGAAGAAGAGACCCAGTACTTC | CASSFPIGEEETQYF
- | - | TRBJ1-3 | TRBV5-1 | TGCGCCACCAGCCTCACGGGGGACTCTGGAAACACCATATATTTT | CATSLTGDSGNTIYF
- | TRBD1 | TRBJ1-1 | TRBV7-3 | TGTGCCAGCAGCTTAGGGACAGTGATGAACACTGAAGCTTTCTTT | CASSLGTVMNTEAFF
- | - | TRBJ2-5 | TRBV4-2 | TGTGCCAGCAGCCAAGATCATCAGCGGCAGCAGTACTTC | CASSQDHQRQQYF
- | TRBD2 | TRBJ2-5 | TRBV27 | TGTGCCAGCAAAAAGCGGGGGCAACAAGAGACCCAGTACTTC | CASKKRGQQETQYF
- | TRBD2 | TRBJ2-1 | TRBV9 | TGTGCCAGCAGCGCCGGGACTACGGGTGAGCAGTTCTTC | CASSAGTTGEQFF
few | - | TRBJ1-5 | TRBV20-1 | TGCAGTGCTAGAGGGACAAAGAATAGCAATCAGCCCCAGCATTTT | CSARGTKNSNQPQHF
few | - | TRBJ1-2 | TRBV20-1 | TGCAGTGCTAGTAGCGCGGCCGGAGGGGACTATGGCTACACCTTC | CSASSAAGGDYGYTF
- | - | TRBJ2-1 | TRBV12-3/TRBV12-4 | TGTGCCAGCAGCATAAACAGGGGAGGTGAGCAGTTCTTC | CASSINRGGEQFF
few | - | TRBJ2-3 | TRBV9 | TGTGCCAGCAGCGTAGTGGTGACAGCCACAGATACGCAGTATTTT | CASSVVVTATDTQYF
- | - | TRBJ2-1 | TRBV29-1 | TGCAGCGTTGAAGATCGGCGAAACAGGGTAGGGGATGAGCAGTTCTTC | CSVEDRRNRVGDEQFF
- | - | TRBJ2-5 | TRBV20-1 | TGCAGTGCTAGTATCAGGTACCAAGAGACCCAGTACTTC | CSASIRYQETQYF
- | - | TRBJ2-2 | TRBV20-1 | TGCAGTGCTAGAGAGACAGGCCCGAACACCGGGGAGCTGTTTTTT | CSARETGPNTGELFF
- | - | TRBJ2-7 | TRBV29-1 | TGCAGCGTTGGGGGCTCCTACGAGCAGTACTTC | CSVGGSYEQYF
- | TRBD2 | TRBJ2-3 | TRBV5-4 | TGTGCCAGCAGCCCCGCCAGCGGGGGGACAGATACGCAGTATTTT | CASSPASGGTDTQYF
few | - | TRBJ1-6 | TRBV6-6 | TGTGCCAGCAGTTCCTACAGCTCACCCCTCCACTTT | CASSSYSSPLHF
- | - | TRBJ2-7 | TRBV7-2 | TGTGCCAGCAGCTTCGGAAGTCGAGAGCAGTACTTC | CASSFGSREQYF
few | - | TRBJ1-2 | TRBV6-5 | TGTGCCAGCAGCCCCGGCGAAACAAATGGCTACACCTTC | CASSPGETNGYTF
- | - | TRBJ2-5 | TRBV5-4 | TGTGCCAGCAGCTTTCGCCGAGAGATGGAAGAGACCCAGTACTTC | CASSFRREMEETQYF
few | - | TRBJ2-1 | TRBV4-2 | TGTGCCAGCAGCCAAGGTAGTGCTGGGAATCATGAGCAGTTCTTC | CASSQGSAGNHEQFF
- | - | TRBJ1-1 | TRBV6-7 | TGTGCCAGCAGTTACCCGCACGTCCGCGTGAACACTGAAGCTTTCTTT | CASSYPHVRVNTEAFF
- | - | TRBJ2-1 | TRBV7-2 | TGTGCCAGCAGCTCCCTGCGGGGGCCGTACAATGAGCAGTTCTTC | CASSSLRGPYNEQFF
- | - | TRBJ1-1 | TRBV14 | TGTGCCAGCAGCCCCCGGGCCCTTGGAGCTTTCTTT | CASSPRALGAFF
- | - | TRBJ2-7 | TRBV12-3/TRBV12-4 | TGTGCCAGCAGTACCCATTCTACGCCCTACGAGCAGTACTTC | CASSTHSTPYEQYF
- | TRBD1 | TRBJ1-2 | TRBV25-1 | TGTGCCAGCAGTGATCTCTCGGACAGGGCCTATGGCTACACCTTC | CASSDLSDRAYGYTF
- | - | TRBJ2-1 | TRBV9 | TGTGCCAGCAGCCCCCCCCATACACGGAGCTCCTACAATGAGCAGTTCTTC | CASSPPHTRSSYNEQFF
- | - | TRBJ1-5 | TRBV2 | TGTGCCAGCAGTGACATTGGGCAGGATAGCAATCAGCCCCAGCATTTT | CASSDIGQDSNQPQHF
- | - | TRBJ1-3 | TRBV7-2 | TGTGCCAGCAGCAACTCTGGAAACACCATATATTTT | CASSNSGNTIYF
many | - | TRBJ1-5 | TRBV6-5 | TGTGCCAGCTCGACAGCGACGGATCAGCCCCAGCATTTT | CASSTATDQPQHF
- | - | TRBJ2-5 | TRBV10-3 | TGTGCCATCACCCAGGACAAAACATCCAAAGAGACCCAGTACTTC | CAITQDKTSKETQYF
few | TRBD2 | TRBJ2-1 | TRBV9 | TGTGCCAGCAGCCCCCACCGGACTAGCGGGGGGGCTAATGAGCAGTTCTTC | CASSPHRTSGGANEQFF
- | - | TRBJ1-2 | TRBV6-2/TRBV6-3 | TGTGCCAGCGTTACGTCGGTTGACCATGGCTACACCTTC | CASVTSVDHGYTF
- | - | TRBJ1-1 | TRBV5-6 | TGTGCCAGCACCGCCCCGGGGCAGAACACTGAAGCTTTCTTT | CASTAPGQNTEAFF
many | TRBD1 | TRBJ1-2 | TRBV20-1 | TGCAGTGCCCTGGGACAGGGAAGCTATGGCTACACCTTC | CSALGQGSYGYTF
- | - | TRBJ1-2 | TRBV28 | TGTACCAGCAGTTTCAGGTTATATGGCTACACCTTC | CTSSFRLYGYTF
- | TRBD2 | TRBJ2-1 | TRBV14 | TGTGCCAGCAGCCGGGGACTAGCGGGGGGGCATGAGCAGTTCTTC | CASSRGLAGGHEQFF
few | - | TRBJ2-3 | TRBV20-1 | TGCAGTGCTAGAGATCCTGGGCGGTCGCAGTATTTT | CSARDPGRSQYF
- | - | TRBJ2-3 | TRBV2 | TGTGCCAGCAGTGAAGGGATCGCAGATACGCAGTATTTT | CASSEGIADTQYF
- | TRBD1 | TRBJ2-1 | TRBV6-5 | TGTGCCAGCAGCCCCGACAGGGTATACGATGAGCAGTTCTTC | CASSPDRVYDEQFF
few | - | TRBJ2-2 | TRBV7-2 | TGTGCCAGCAGCTCCCTCCAAATTGCAAGGGCCGGGGAGCTGTTTTTT | CASSSLQIARAGELFF
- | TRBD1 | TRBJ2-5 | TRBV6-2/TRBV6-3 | TGTGCCAGCAGTAGGGACAGGGGGCGGTTTGAGACCCAGTACTTC | CASSRDRGRFETQYF
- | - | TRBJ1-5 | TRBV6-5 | TGTGCCAGCAGCCCCGTCCCTAATCAGCCCCAGCATTTT | CASSPVPNQPQHF
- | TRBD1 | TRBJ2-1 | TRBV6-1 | TGTGCCAGCAATTTTGGACAGGGTAATGAGCAGTTCTTC | CASNFGQGNEQFF
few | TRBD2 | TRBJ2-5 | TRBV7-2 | TGTGCCAGCAGCCCGACTAGCGGGAATCAAGAGACCCAGTACTTC | CASSPTSGNQETQYF
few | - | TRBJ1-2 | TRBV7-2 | TGTGCCAGCAGCTTCCCCCCACAGGGATACTATGGCTACACCTTC | CASSFPPQGYYGYTF
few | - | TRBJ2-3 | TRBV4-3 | TGCGCCAGCAGCCAAGATCGACAGTCTCGCACAGATACGCAGTATTTT | CASSQDRQSRTDTQYF
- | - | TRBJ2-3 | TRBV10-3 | TGTGCCATCAGTGTTTACAGGGGCACAGATACGCAGTATTTT | CAISVYRGTDTQYF
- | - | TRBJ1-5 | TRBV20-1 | TGCAGTGCCCGACCGGGCCCGACGTCTCAGCCCCAGCATTTT | CSARPGPTSQPQHF
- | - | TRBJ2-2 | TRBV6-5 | TGTGCCAGCAGTGAGGGGTATCCCGGGGAGCTGTTTTTT | CASSEGYPGELFF
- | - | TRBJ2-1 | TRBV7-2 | TGTGCCAGCAGCTTAAGCGGGCTGGGGGGACTGCGCGATGAGCAGTTCTTC | CASSLSGLGGLRDEQFF
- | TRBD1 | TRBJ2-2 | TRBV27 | TGTGCCAGCACCAGAAGGGGGCGGGGGGAGCTGTTTTTT | CASTRRGRGELFF